This T cell receptor (beta chain) is from a study of shared T cell receptors in the human thymus. This clone was recorded once. Deletions cut 0 bases from V and 7 bases from J, with 12 bases between. Germline values: CDR1 SGHTA, CDR2 FQGNSA. The CDR3 loop spans 15 amino acids. TCRdb's copy holds only in-frame clones and misses some; the assay was immunoSEQ multiplex PCR. Of hundreds of thousands of clones listed, more than 75% are singletons. The same sample was also used in a study of human thymus T cells. From that paper: Thymic and blood repertoires appeared to display a bias in their usage of V and J genes.

Sequencing was done on a sample of thymocytes. The J gene is TRBJ1-4, the V gene TRBV7-2; D is undetermined. The source is a boy in the first two years of life with a congenital heart defect. The CDR3 DNA follows: TGTGCCAGCAGCTTAGCGCTGGCCTTTGGTGAAAAACTGTTTTTT. Its translation: CASSLALAFGEKLFF.